The sequence of this TCR beta chain was determined in a study of cytomegalovirus exposure and HLA in healthy donors. Study conclusions and caveats: Some TCR beta chains (roughly 160 of them) were listed as cytomegalovirus-associated. The sole available immune exposure information was CMV serostatus. Near-uniform donor sequencing depth was presumed by presence/absence analyses.

A note on this clone: The antigen remains unidentified.

Between the trimmed V and J ends, which lost 7 bases and 2 bases, there was a span of 8 bases. The germline CDR1 and CDR2 sequences are MNHNS and SASEGT. The length of the CDR3 is 12 residues. PCR was performed using 60 Vbeta and 13 Jbeta primers. The table came from immunoSEQ multiplex PCR; TCRdb's copy has only in-frame clones and leaves some out. The data contain 100,000 to 150,000 clones, more than 60% of them singletons. The source material was PBMCs. This chain links TRBV6-1 with TRBJ1-2; D is uncertain. The TCR comes from a woman aged 40 to 50 in good health and CMV-seronegative. The DNA for the CDR3 is TGTGCCAGCATGGGCCGGAACTATGGCTACACCTTC. Translated: CASMGRNYGYTF.